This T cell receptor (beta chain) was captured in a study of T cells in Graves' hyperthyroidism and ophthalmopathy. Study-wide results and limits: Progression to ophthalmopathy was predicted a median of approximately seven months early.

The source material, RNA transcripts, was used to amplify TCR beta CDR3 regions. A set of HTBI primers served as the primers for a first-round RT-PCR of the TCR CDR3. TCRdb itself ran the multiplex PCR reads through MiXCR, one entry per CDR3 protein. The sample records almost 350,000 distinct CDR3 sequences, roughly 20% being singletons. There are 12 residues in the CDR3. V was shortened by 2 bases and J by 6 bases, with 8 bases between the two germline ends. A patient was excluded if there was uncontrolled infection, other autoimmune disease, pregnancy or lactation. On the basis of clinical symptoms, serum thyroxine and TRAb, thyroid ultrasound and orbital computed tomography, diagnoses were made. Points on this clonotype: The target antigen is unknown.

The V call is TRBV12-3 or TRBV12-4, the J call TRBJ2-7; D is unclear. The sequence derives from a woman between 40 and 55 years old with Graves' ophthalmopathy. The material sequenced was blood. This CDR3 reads CASSLPGSEQYF. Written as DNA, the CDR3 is TGTGCCAGCAGTTTACCAGGCTCCGAGCAGTACTTC.